This T cell receptor (beta chain) stems from a study of breast tumors, draining lymph nodes, adjacent tissues. Study findings and constraints: Tumor repertoires ranked between lymph nodes and nontumor tissue in diversity, with V and J gene preferences. Tumor and nontumor repertoires were significantly more similar in luminal-like than in basal-like breast cancer. Findings are consistent with lymph node origin and intratumoral expansion of most tumor T cells.

As to this clonotype: The antigen remains undetermined.

MiXCR, applied by TCRdb to the multiplex PCR reads, yields one record per CDR3 protein. Here the sample spans 60,000 to 70,000 distinct CDR3 sequences, 45% to 65% being singletons. Trimming left V 6 bases short and J 2 bases short, with 11 bases between. Germline CDR1 is SGHVS and CDR2 is FQNEAQ. This CDR3 comprises 14 residues. The V and J genes are TRBV7-8 and TRBJ1-3; D perhaps matches TRBD1 (5 bases). Sequenced sample: breast tumor tissue. The clonotype comes from a female donor with breast cancer. Some clones in this sample may be carry-over from other donors' samples. The CDR3 sequence is CASSSGTAGNTIYF. Here the CDR3 DNA reads TGTGCCAGCAGTTCAGGGACGGCTGGAAACACCATATATTTT. Using reference TRBV7-8 and TRBJ1-3 for the parts outside the CDR3, the full variable domain is GAGVSQSPRYKVAKRGQDVALRCDPISGHVSLFWYQQALGQGPEFLTYFQNEAQLDKSGLPSDRFFAERPEGSVSTLKIQRTQQEDSAVYLCASSSGTAGNTIYFGEGSWLTVV.